The clone carrying this TCR beta chain was counted only a few times. No ophthalmopathy within 18 months of follow-up signified stable hyperthyroidism. This entry belongs to a study of Graves' ophthalmopathy and Graves' hyperthyroidism. Study at large: Peripheral blood was collected at initial diagnosis, before any treatment.

CDR3 regions of TCR beta were amplified from RNA transcripts. Scientists carried out first-round RT-PCR using HTBI primers and then a second-round multiplex PCR. TCRdb analysed the multiplex PCR reads with MiXCR anew, one entry per CDR3 protein. The sample records hundreds of thousands of distinct CDR3 sequences, around a fifth being singletons. The CDR3 is 18 amino acids. Germline-derived CDR1 and CDR2 are MNHEY and SVGEGT. J was trimmed by 1 base and V by 0 bases; bases with no gene match: 11. The sequence was obtained from a woman aged 18-29 years with stable Graves' hyperthyroidism. This chain joins TRBV6-2 or TRBV6-3 and TRBJ1-1, with TRBD1 matching 7 bases. Sequenced sample: peripheral blood. The CDR3 spells CASSYSNTRQGTNTEAFF. The CDR3 DNA reads as TGTGCCAGCAGTTACTCGAATACGAGACAGGGTACGAACACTGAAGCTTTCTTT.